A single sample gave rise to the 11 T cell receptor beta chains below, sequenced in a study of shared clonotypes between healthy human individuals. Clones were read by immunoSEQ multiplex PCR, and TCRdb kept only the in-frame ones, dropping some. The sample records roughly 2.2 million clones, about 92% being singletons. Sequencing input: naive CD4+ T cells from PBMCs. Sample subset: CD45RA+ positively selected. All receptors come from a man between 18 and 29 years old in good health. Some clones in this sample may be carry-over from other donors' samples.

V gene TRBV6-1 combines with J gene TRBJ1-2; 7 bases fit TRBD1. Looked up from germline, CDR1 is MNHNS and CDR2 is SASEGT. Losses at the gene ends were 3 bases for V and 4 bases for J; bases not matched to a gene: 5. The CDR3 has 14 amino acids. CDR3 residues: CASSDTGTAYGYTF. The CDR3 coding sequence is TGTGCCAGCAGTGACACCGGGACAGCCTATGGCTACACCTTC.

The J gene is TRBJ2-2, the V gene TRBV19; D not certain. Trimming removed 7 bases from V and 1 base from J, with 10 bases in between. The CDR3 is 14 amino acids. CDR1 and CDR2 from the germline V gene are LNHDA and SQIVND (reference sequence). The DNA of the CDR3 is TGTGCCAGTAAGGGTGGGGAGAACACCGGGGAGCTGTTTTTT. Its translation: CASKGGENTGELFF.

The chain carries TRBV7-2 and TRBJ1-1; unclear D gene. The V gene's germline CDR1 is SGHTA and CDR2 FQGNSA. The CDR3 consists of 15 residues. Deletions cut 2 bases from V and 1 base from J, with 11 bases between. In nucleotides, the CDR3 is TGTGCCAGCAGCTTACTCACCCACCAGAACACTGAAGCTTTCTTT. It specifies CASSLLTHQNTEAFF.

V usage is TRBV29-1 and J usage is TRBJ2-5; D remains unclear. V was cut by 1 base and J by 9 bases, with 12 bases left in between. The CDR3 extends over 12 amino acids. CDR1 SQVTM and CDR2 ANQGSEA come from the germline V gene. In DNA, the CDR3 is TGCAGCGTTGAAGGGCAGCCTATGGCCCAGTACTTC. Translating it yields CSVEGQPMAQYF.

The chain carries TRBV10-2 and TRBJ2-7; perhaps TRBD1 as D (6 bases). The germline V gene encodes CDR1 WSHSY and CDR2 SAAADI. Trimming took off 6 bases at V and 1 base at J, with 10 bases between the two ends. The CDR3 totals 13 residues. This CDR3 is CASRMTGSYEQYF. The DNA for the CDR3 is TGCGCCAGCAGGATGACAGGATCCTACGAGCAGTACTTC.

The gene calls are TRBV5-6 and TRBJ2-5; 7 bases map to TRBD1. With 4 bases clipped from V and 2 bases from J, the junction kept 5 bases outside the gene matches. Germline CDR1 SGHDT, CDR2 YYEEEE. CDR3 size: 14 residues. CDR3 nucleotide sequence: TGTGCCAGCAGCCTAGGGACAGTGCAAGAGACCCAGTACTTC. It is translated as CASSLGTVQETQYF.

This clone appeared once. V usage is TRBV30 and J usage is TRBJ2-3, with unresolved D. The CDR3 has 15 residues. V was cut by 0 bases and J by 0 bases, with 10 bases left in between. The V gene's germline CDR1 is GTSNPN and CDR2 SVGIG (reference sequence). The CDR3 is CAWSVLASSTDTQYF. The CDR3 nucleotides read TGTGCCTGGAGTGTATTAGCCTCTAGCACAGATACGCAGTATTTT.

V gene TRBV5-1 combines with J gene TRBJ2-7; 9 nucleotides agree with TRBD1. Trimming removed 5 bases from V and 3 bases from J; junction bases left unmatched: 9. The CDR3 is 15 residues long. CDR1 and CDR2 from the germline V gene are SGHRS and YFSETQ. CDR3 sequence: CASSQQTTGGYEQYF. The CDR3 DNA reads TGCGCCAGCAGTCAGCAAACGACAGGGGGCTACGAGCAGTACTTC.

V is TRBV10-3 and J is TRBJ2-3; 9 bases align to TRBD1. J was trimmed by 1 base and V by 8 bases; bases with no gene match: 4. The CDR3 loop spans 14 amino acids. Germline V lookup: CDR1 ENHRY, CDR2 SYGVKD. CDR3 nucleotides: TGTGCCATCGCGGGACAGGGCCGCACAGATACGCAGTATTTT. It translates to CAIAGQGRTDTQYF.

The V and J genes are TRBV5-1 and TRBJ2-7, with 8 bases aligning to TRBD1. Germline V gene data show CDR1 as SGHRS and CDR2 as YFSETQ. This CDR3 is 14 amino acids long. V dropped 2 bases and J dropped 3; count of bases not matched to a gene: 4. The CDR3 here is CASSLGQGIYEQYF. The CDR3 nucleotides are TGCGCCAGCAGCTTAGGACAGGGAATCTACGAGCAGTACTTC. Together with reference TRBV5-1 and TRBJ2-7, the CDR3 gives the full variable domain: KAGVTQTPRYLIKTRGQQVTLSCSPISGHRSVSWYQQTPGQGLQFLFEYFSETQRNKGNFPGRFSGRQFSNSRSEMNVSTLELGDSALYLCASSLGQGIYEQYFGPGTRLTVT.

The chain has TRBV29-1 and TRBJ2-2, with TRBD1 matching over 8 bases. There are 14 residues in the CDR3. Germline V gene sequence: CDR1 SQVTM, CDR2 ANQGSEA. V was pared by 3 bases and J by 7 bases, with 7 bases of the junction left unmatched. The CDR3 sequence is CSVERTGYHGELFF. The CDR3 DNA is TGCAGCGTTGAGAGGACAGGGTATCACGGGGAGCTGTTTTTT.